What follows are 21 T cell receptor beta chains derived from one specimen sequenced in a study of radiation and T cells in renal cell carcinoma. Clones were read by immunoSEQ multiplex PCR, and TCRdb kept only the in-frame ones, dropping some. The data hold 45,000 to 55,000 clones, with roughly 78% observed a single time. Regarding time point: blood 2 weeks post-SBRT. Treatment of the sample: 15 Gy SBRT to primary tumor, nephrectomy 4 weeks later. This sample comprised blood, obtained from a patient whose treatment included radiotherapy and nephrectomy. Receptors were obtained from a woman in her seventies with renal cell carcinoma.

The genes are TRBV18 and TRBJ2-4, with TRBD1 as a possible D gene (5 bases). This CDR3 has 14 residues. V shed 1 base and J shed 9 bases, with 13 bases lying between them. Germline V gene lookup returns CDR1 KGHSH and CDR2 LQKENI. CDR3 in DNA: TGTGCCAGCTCACCACTTGAAGGGGCTGGCATTCAGTACTTC. Protein sequence: CASSPLEGAGIQYF.

This clone was seen just once. The chain couples TRBV10-3 to TRBJ1-2, with D unresolved. Per germline, CDR1 ENHRY and CDR2 SYGVKD. This CDR3 contains 13 residues. V gave up 7 bases and J gave up 7 bases, with 16 bases separating them. CDR3 bases: TGTGCCATCACAGTCGATGATGTGGCTGGCTACACCTTC. Protein product: CAITVDDVAGYTF.

The V and J genes are TRBV29-1 and TRBJ1-4; D call uncertain. The CDR3 consists of 13 residues. Trimming removed 7 bases from V and 0 bases from J, with 9 bases in between. Germline CDR1 is SQVTM and CDR2 is ANQGSEA. The CDR3 sequence: CSAISATNEKLFF. CDR3 in DNA: TGCAGCGCCATTTCTGCAACTAATGAAAAACTGTTTTTT.

The genes are TRBV5-6 and TRBJ2-2; 8 nucleotides match TRBD1. Germline CDR1 SGHDT, CDR2 YYEEEE. CDR3 size: 15 residues. V shed 0 bases, J shed 4 bases, and the junction held 2 bases outside the gene matches. The CDR3 DNA reads as TGTGCCAGCAGCTTGGCCGACAGGGGCACCGGGGAGCTGTTTTTT. Encoded protein: CASSLADRGTGELFF.

The rearrangement links TRBV5-8 to TRBJ2-1, with D tentatively TRBD1 (6 bases). The V end was cut by 4 bases, the J end by 5 bases, with 10 bases between. The germline V gene has CDR1 SGHTS and CDR2 YDEGEE. This CDR3 is built from 13 residues. CDR3 sequence: CASSLGDNNEQFF. The CDR3 region has the DNA TGTGCCAGCAGCCTGGGGGACAACAATGAGCAGTTCTTC.

In its sample, this clone was seen a few times. The rearrangement links TRBV9 to TRBJ2-5; a possible D gene is TRBD2 (7 bases). Germline V CDR1 and CDR2: SGDLS, YYNGEE. The CDR3 runs 12 residues. Between the trimmed V and J ends, which lost 8 bases and 5 bases, there was a span of 13 bases. The CDR3, as DNA: TGTGCCAGTCAAGGGGGGGGCGAGACCCAGTACTTC. It translates to CASQGGGETQYF.

CDR3 in amino acids: CASSPNPAYEQYF. The CDR3 DNA reads TGTGCCAGCAGCCCCAACCCTGCCTACGAGCAGTACTTC. This sequence joins TRBV7-8 and TRBJ2-7; D is unresolved. Germline CDR1 and CDR2: SGHVS and FQNEAQ. Trimming removed 5 bases at V and 2 bases at J, with 10 bases between. The CDR3 sequence is 13 residues long.

CDR3 nucleotide sequence: TGTGCCAGCAGCCAAACGGCGAACACCGGGGAGCTGTTTTTT. This encodes CASSQTANTGELFF. This chain links TRBV11-3 with TRBJ2-2; D ambiguous. This CDR3 contains 14 residues. Trimming removed 5 bases from V and 0 bases from J, with 7 bases in between. Germline CDR1 reads SGHNT; CDR2 reads YENEEA.

V gene TRBV4-2 combines with J gene TRBJ2-7; D remains ambiguous. CDR3 length: 14 amino acids. Germline assignment: CDR1 LGHNA and CDR2 YNFKEQ. V was shortened by 0 bases and J by 4 bases, with 10 bases between the two germline ends. The DNA for the CDR3 is TGTGCCAGCAGCCAAGATCAAGCCGCTTACGAGCAGTACTTC. Protein sequence: CASSQDQAAYEQYF.

This clone was detected a few times. The chain links TRBV6-1 to TRBJ2-2; D is uncertain. Germline lookup yields CDR1 MNHNS and CDR2 SASEGT. The ends were cut back, 7 bases at V and 1 base at J, with 10 bases in the middle. This CDR3 region has 14 residues. The chain's CDR3 is CASNDLGNTGELFF. The CDR3 DNA is TGTGCCAGCAACGACCTGGGGAACACCGGGGAGCTGTTTTTT.

There are a few counts of this clone. The chain is built from TRBV19 and TRBJ1-1; 8 nucleotides agree with TRBD1. This CDR3 has 16 amino acids. Germline V gives CDR1 LNHDA, CDR2 SQIVND (reference sequence). Trimming took 2 bases from V and 0 from J; bases not matched to a gene: 5. For the CDR3, the DNA is TGTGCCAGTAGTATACGTACGACAGGGGTGAACACTGAAGCTTTCTTT. Translation gives CASSIRTTGVNTEAFF.

This clone was detected only a few times. The CDR3 loop reads CASSSGQGTYEQYF. CDR3 in DNA: TGTGCCAGCAGCTCGGGACAGGGGACCTACGAGCAGTACTTC. V gene TRBV28 combines with J gene TRBJ2-7, with 10 bases identical to TRBD1. This CDR3 comprises 14 residues. V was pared by 6 bases and J by 2 bases, with 4 bases of the junction left unmatched. Per germline, CDR1 MDHEN and CDR2 SYDVKM.

This chain links TRBV27 with TRBJ1-1; tentatively, D is TRBD1 (6 bases). Germline assignment: CDR1 MNHEY and CDR2 SMNVEV (reference sequence). V was clipped by 6 bases and J by 5 bases, with 19 bases between them. The CDR3 extends over 15 amino acids. The CDR3 is CASRRPSTGRTEAFF. Here the CDR3 DNA reads TGTGCCAGCAGACGCCCCTCCACAGGGAGGACTGAAGCTTTCTTT.

This rearrangement joins TRBV5-1 to TRBJ1-6, with D perhaps matching TRBD1 (5 bases). Germline V gene lookup returns CDR1 SGHRS and CDR2 YFSETQ. This CDR3 contains 15 residues. V was pared by 0 bases and J by 6 bases, with 10 bases between. The CDR3 loop reads CASSLDQGGNSPLHF. The CDR3 DNA reads as TGCGCCAGCAGCTTGGATCAGGGTGGTAATTCACCCCTCCACTTT.

This clone was seen a handful of times. This chain links TRBV5-4 with TRBJ1-3; 12 bases align to TRBD1. V gave up 4 bases and J gave up 8 bases; unmatched junction bases: 10. The CDR3 consists of 16 residues. Germline CDR1 SGHNT, CDR2 YYREEE (reference sequence). CDR3 bases: TGTGCCAGCAGCCGGGACAGGGGGCGAAATATAGACACCATATATTTT. Protein: CASSRDRGRNIDTIYF.

The rearrangement links TRBV5-4 to TRBJ1-2; 10 positions agree with TRBD1. CDR1 is SGHNT and CDR2 is YYREEE in the germline V gene (reference sequence). V gave up 5 bases and J gave up 7 bases; unmatched junction bases: 5. The CDR3 loop spans 13 amino acids. CDR3 nucleotide sequence: TGTGCCAGCAGTTCGACAGGGGGCTTTGGCTACACCTTC. As protein: CASSSTGGFGYTF.

The chain recombines TRBV6-5 with TRBJ1-2; D gene ambiguous. The V gene's germline CDR1 is MNHEY and CDR2 SVGAGI. The CDR3 length is 13 residues. V was clipped by 5 bases and J by 4 bases, with 11 bases between them. CDR3 sequence reads: CASSGSTLYGYTF. CDR3 DNA sequence: TGTGCCAGCAGTGGGTCCACACTCTATGGCTACACCTTC.

The chain carries TRBV7-9 and TRBJ2-5; the D is unclear. This CDR3 has 14 residues. The V gene's germline CDR1 is SEHNR and CDR2 FQNEAQ (reference sequence). Trimming removed 5 bases at V and 0 bases at J, with 10 bases between. In DNA, the CDR3 is TGTGCCAGCAGCCTTAACACCTACCAAGAGACCCAGTACTTC. It is translated as CASSLNTYQETQYF.

The chain has TRBV5-1 and TRBJ2-5; 9 bases line up with TRBD2. The CDR3 is 15 residues long. From germline, CDR1 is SGHRS and CDR2 YFSETQ. The trim removed 3 bases at V and 2 bases at J, leaving 5 bases unmatched. The CDR3 nucleotides read TGCGCCAGCAGCTCGACTAGCGGTCCTCAAGAGACCCAGTACTTC. Translated, it gives CASSSTSGPQETQYF.

The V gene is TRBV7-9, the J gene TRBJ1-3; D is possibly TRBD1 (5 bases). V dropped 4 bases and J dropped 4 bases, with 8 bases sitting between them. From germline, CDR1 is SEHNR and CDR2 FQNEAQ (reference sequence). This CDR3 is 13 amino acids long. Here the CDR3 reads CASSWTSGNTIYF. The CDR3 bases are TGTGCCAGCAGCTGGACATCCGGAAACACCATATATTTT.

The V and J genes are TRBV27 and TRBJ1-5; D perhaps matches TRBD1 (6 bases). CDR1 MNHEY and CDR2 SMNVEV come from the germline V gene (reference sequence). The CDR3 has 16 residues. The ends were cut back, 5 bases at V and 4 bases at J, with 18 bases in the middle. In nucleotides, the CDR3 is TGTGCCAGCAGTACCCGAGGGGGGGGCAGGAATCAGCCCCAGCATTTT. Protein sequence: CASSTRGGGRNQPQHF.